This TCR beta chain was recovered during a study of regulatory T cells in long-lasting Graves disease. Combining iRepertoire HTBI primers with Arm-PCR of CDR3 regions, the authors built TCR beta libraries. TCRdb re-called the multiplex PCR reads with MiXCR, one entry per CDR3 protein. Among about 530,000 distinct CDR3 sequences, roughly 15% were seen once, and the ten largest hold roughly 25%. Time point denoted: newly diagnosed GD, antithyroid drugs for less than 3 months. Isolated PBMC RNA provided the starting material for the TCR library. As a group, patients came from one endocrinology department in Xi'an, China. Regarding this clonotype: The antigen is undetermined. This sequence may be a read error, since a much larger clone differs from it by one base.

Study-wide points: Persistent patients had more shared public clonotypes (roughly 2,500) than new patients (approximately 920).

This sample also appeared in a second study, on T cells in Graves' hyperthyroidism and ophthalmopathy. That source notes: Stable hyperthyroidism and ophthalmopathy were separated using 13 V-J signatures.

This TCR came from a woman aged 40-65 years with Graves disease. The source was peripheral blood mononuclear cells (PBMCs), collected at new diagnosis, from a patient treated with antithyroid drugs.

The DNA for the CDR3 is TGTGCCAGCAGTTACTCGCAACTAGCGGGGGGGACCCCCAGCACAGATATGCAGTATTTT. The encoded protein is CASSYSQLAGGTPSTDMQYF. The rearrangement links TRBV6-2 or TRBV6-3 to TRBJ2-3; 13 bases align to TRBD2. The length of the CDR3 is 20 residues. Germline V gene data show CDR1 as MNHEY and CDR2 as SVGEGT.